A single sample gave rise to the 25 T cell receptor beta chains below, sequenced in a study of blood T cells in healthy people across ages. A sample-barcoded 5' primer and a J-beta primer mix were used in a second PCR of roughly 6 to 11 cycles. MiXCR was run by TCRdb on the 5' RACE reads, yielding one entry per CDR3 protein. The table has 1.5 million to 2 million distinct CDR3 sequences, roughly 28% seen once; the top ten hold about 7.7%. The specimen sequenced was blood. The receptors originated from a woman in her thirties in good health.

CDR3 amino acids: CASTLTYSNQPQHF. The CDR3 nucleotides are TGTGCCAGCACCCTTACCTATAGCAATCAGCCCCAGCATTTT. The chain employs TRBV28 and TRBJ1-5; no definite D call. Trimming shortened V by 7 bases and J by 0 bases, and 10 bases separated the two germline ends. The CDR3 runs 14 residues. CDR1 and CDR2 from the germline V gene are MDHEN and SYDVKM. Variable domain in full (rest from reference TRBV28 and TRBJ1-5): DVKVTQSSRYLVKRTGEKVFLECVQDMDHENMFWYRQDPGLGLRLIYFSYDVKMKEKGDIPEGYSVSREKKERFSLILESASTNQTSMYLCASTLTYSNQPQHFGDGTRLSIL.

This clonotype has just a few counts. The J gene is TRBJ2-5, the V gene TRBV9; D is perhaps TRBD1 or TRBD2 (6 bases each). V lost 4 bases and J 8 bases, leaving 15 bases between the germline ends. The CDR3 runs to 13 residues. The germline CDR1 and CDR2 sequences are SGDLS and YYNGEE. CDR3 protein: CASSIGGGETQYF. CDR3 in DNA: TGTGCCAGCAGCATTGGGGGCGGGGAAACCCAGTACTTC.

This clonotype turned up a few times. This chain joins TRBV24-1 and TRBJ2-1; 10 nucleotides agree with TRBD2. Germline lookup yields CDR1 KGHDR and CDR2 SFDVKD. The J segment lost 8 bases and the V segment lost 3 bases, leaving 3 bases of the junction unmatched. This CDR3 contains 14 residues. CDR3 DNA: TGTGCCACCAGTGATAAGCGGGGGGGCGATGAGCAGTTCTTC. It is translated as CATSDKRGGDEQFF.

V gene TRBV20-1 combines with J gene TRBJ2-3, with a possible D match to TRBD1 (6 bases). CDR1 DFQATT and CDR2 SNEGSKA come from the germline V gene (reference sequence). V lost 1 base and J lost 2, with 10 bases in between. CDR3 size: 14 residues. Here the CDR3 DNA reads TGCAGTGCTAGAGTACAGGGATCCACAGATACGCAGTATTTT. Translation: CSARVQGSTDTQYF.

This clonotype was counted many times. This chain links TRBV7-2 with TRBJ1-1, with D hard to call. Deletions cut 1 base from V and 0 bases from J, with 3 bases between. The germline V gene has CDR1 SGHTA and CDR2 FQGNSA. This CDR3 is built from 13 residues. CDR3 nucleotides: TGTGCCAGCAGCTTAGGGATGAACACTGAAGCTTTCTTT. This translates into CASSLGMNTEAFF.

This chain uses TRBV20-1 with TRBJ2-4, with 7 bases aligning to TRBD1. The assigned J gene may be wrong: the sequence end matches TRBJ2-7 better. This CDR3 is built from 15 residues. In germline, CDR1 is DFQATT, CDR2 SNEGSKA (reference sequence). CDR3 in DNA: TGCAGTGCTAGAAGTACAGGGGCTGGTGCCTACGAGCAGTACTTC. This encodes CSARSTGAGAYEQYF.

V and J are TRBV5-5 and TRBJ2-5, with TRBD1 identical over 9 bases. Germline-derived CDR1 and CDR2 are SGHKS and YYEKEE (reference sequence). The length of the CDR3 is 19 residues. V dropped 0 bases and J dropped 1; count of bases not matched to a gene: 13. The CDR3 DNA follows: TGTGCCAGCAGCTTGGGGGGGGCATGGGGACAGGGAACCCAAGAGACCCAGTACTTC. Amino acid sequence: CASSLGGAWGQGTQETQYF.

CDR3 DNA sequence: TGCGCCAGCAGCTTGGAGGGACTAGGAGCAGATACGCAGTATTTT. Amino acid sequence: CASSLEGLGADTQYF. V and J are TRBV5-1 and TRBJ2-3; 8 nucleotides agree with TRBD2. The CDR3 consists of 15 residues. The V gene end was trimmed by 0 bases and the J gene end by 4 bases; junction bases not matched to a gene: 4. Germline assignment: CDR1 SGHRS and CDR2 YFSETQ.

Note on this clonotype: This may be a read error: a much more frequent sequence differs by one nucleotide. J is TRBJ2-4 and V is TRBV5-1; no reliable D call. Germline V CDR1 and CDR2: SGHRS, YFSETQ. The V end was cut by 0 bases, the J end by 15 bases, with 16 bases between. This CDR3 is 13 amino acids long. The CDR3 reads CASSLARLDERYF. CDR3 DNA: TGCGCCAGCAGCTTGGCCAGGCTCGACGAGCGGTACTTC. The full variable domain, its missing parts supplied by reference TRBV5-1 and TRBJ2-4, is KAGVTQTPRYLIKTRGQQVTLSCSPISGHRSVSWYQQTPGQGLQFLFEYFSETQRNKGNFPGRFSGRQFSNSRSEMNVSTLELGDSALYLCASSLARLDERYFGAGTRLSVL.

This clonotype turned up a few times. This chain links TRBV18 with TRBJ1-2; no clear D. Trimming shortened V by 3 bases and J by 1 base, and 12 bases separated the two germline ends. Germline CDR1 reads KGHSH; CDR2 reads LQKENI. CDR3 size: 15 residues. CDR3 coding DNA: TGTGCCAGCTCACCTTATCGAGAAGTTAACTATGGCTACACCTTC. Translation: CASSPYREVNYGYTF. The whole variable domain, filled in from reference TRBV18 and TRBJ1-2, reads NAGVMQNPRHLVRRRGQEARLRCSPMKGHSHVYWYRQLPEEGLKFMVYLQKENIIDESGMPKERFSAEFPKEGPSILRIQQVVRGDSAAYFCASSPYREVNYGYTFGSGTRLTVV.

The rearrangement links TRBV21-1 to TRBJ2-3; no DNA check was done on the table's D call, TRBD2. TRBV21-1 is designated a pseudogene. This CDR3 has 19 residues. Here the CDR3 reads CASSKEAGPPPYGTDTQYF. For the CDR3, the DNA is TGTGCCAGCAGCAAGGAGGCAGGCCCCCCCCCCTACGGCACAGATACGCAGTATTTT.

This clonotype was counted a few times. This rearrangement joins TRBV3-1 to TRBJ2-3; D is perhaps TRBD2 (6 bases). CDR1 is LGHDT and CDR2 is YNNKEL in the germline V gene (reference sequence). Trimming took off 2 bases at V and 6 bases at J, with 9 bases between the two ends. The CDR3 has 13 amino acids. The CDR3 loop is CASSQFRGDTQYF. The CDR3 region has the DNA TGTGCCAGCAGCCAATTCCGGGGGGATACGCAGTATTTT.

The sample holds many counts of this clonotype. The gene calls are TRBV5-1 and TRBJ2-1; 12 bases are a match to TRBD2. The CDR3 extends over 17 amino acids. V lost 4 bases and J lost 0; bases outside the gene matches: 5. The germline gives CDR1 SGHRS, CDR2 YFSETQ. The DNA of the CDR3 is TGCGCCAGCAGCATACTAGCGGGGGGAGCCTCCTACAATGAGCAGTTCTTC. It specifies CASSILAGGASYNEQFF.

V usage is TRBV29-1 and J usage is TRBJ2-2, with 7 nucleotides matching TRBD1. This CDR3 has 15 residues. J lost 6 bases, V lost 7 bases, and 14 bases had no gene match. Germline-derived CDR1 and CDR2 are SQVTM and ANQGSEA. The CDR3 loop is CSAEGTGQGAGELFF. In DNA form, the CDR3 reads TGCAGCGCCGAAGGCACGGGCCAGGGGGCCGGGGAGCTGTTTTTT.

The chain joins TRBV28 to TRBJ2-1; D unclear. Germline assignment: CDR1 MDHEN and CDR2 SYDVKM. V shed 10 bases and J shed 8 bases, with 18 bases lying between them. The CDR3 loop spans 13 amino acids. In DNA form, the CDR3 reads TGTGCCATTGGCCCCCATGGTGGCGATGAGCAGTTCTTC. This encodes CAIGPHGGDEQFF. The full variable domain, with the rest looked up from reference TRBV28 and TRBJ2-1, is DVKVTQSSRYLVKRTGEKVFLECVQDMDHENMFWYRQDPGLGLRLIYFSYDVKMKEKGDIPEGYSVSREKKERFSLILESASTNQTSMYLCAIGPHGGDEQFFGPGTRLTVL.

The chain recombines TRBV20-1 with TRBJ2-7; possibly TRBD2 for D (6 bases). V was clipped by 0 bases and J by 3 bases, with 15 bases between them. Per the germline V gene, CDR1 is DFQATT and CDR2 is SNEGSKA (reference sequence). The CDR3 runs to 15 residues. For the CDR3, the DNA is TGCAGTGCTAGAGATCGACGGGGGAACGTCTACGAGCAGTACTTC. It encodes CSARDRRGNVYEQYF.

CDR3 DNA: TGCAGCGTTGTTCCCGGGACAGGGCATTCCTACGAGCAGTACTTC. Protein: CSVVPGTGHSYEQYF. The chain couples TRBV29-1 to TRBJ2-7; TRBD1 matches at 9 bases. This CDR3 comprises 15 residues. The germline V gene encodes CDR1 SQVTM and CDR2 ANQGSEA. V was clipped by 4 bases and J by 1 base; unmatched bases: 8.

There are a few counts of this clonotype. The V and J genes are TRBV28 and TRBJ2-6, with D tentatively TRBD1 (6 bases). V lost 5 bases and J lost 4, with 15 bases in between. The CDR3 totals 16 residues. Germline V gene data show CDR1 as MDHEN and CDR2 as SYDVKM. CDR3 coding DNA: TGTGCCAGCAGTACGATACAGGGATGGGGGGCCAACGTCCTGACTTTC. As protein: CASSTIQGWGANVLTF.

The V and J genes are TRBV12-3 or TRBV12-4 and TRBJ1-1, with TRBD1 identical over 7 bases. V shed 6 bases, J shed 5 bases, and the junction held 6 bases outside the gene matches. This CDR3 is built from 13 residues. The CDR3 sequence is CASRPGQVTEAFF. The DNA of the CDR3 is TGTGCCAGCAGGCCCGGACAGGTAACTGAAGCTTTCTTT.

Here the CDR3 reads CASGDTGTDTQYF. The CDR3, as DNA: TGTGCCAGCGGTGACACCGGGACAGATACGCAGTATTTT. The chain joins TRBV5-8 to TRBJ2-3; D is ambiguous. Germline loops: CDR1 SGHTS, CDR2 YDEGEE. Trimming took off 7 bases at V and 3 bases at J, with 12 bases between the two ends. The CDR3 has 13 residues.

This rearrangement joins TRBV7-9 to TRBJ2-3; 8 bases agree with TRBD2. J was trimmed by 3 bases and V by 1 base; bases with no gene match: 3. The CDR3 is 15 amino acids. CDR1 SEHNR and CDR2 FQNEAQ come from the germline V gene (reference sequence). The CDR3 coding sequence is TGTGCCAGCAGCTTAGACTCTAGCGGGACAGATACGCAGTATTTT. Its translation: CASSLDSSGTDTQYF.

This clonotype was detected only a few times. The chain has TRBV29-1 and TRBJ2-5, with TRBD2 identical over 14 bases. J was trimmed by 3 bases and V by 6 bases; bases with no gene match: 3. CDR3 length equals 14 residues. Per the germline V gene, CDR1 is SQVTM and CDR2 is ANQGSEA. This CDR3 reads CSVGLAGGKETQYF. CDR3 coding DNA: TGCAGCGTCGGACTAGCGGGGGGTAAAGAGACCCAGTACTTC.

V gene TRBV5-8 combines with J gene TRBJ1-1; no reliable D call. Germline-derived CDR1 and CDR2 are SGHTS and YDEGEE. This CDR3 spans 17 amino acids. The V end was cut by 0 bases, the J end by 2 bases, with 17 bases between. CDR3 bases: TGTGCCAGCAGCTTGGATGACATTTCCCCAGTTAACACTGAAGCTTTCTTT. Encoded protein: CASSLDDISPVNTEAFF.

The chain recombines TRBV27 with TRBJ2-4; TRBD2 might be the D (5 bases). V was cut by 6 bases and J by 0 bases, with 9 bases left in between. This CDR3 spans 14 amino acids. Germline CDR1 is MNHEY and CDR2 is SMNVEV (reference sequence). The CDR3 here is CASSGVPAKNIQYF. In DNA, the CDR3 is TGTGCCAGCAGCGGGGTCCCAGCCAAAAACATTCAGTACTTC.

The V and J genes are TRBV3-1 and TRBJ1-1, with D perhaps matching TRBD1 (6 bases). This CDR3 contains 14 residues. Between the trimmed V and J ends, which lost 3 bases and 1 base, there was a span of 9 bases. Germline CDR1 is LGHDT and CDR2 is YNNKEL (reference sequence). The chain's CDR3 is CASSQSDRNTEAFF. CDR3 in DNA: TGTGCCAGCAGCCAGTCGGACAGGAACACTGAAGCTTTCTTT.